A single sample is the source of the 21 T cell receptor beta chains below, sequenced in a study of cytomegalovirus exposure and HLA in healthy donors. This PCR relied on a set of 60 Vbeta primers and 13 Jbeta primers. Measured with immunoSEQ multiplex PCR; TCRdb has only the in-frame clones, and not every one. The sample lists around 110,000 clones; 65% to 75% were seen once. Sequenced material: PBMCs. The origin of the receptors is a man under 40 in good health and CMV-seropositive.

The V call is TRBV27, the J call TRBJ2-5; unclear D gene. V was clipped by 6 bases and J by 2 bases, with 16 bases between them. The germline V gene encodes CDR1 MNHEY and CDR2 SMNVEV (reference sequence). CDR3 length: 15 residues. CDR3 sequence (DNA): TGTGCCAGCAGCCAAGCCCTGGCAGGACAAGAGACCCAGTACTTC. The encoded protein is CASSQALAGQETQYF.

This clone was counted only a few times. The chain is built from TRBV4-1 and TRBJ1-1; D gene unclear. Germline-derived CDR1 and CDR2 are MGHRA and YSYEKL. V was cut by 4 bases and J by 0 bases, with 9 bases left in between. This CDR3 is 14 amino acids long. The CDR3 spells CASSRRTVNTEAFF. The CDR3 nucleotides read TGCGCCAGCAGCCGGCGCACAGTGAACACTGAAGCTTTCTTT.

The chain has TRBV28 and TRBJ2-7; 7 bases map to TRBD1. The CDR3 consists of 14 residues. Germline loops: CDR1 MDHEN, CDR2 SYDVKM. The V and J ends lost 5 bases and 1 base, in that order; junction bases with no gene match: 5. CDR3 residues: CASSPRTGSYEQYF. The CDR3 DNA is TGTGCCAGCAGTCCCCGGACAGGATCCTACGAGCAGTACTTC.

The chain joins TRBV6-5 to TRBJ2-7; 8 nucleotides align to TRBD2. The J segment lost 2 bases and the V segment lost 6 bases, leaving 9 bases of the junction unmatched. The germline gives CDR1 MNHEY, CDR2 SVGAGI. The length of the CDR3 is 15 residues. CDR3 bases: TGTGCCAGCAGCCCTCGGGGGGGGGCCACCTACGAGCAGTACTTC. Amino acids: CASSPRGGATYEQYF.

The chain is built from TRBV10-2 and TRBJ1-6; D is undetermined. Germline V CDR1 and CDR2: WSHSY, SAAADI. V lost 0 bases to trimming and J lost 2 bases, with 8 bases between them. This CDR3 has 16 amino acids. CDR3 DNA: TGCGCCAGCAGTGAGTCTAGAAGAGCCTATAATTCACCCCTCCACTTT. Translating gives CASSESRRAYNSPLHF.

The rearrangement uses TRBV9 and TRBJ1-3, with D maybe TRBD1 (5 bases). Trimming pared 4 bases from V and 1 base from J, leaving 12 bases between. The CDR3 length is 15 residues. CDR1 SGDLS and CDR2 YYNGEE come from the germline V gene. CDR3 nucleotides: TGTGCCAGCAGCTCCCAGGGTGTTTCTGGAAACACCATATATTTT. This encodes CASSSQGVSGNTIYF.

CDR3 protein: CARSPGQGSPSGNTIYF. The CDR3 DNA reads as TGTGCCAGAAGCCCGGGACAGGGATCCCCCTCTGGAAACACCATATATTTT. V and J are TRBV5-3 and TRBJ1-3; 9 positions match TRBD1. TRBV5-3 is labeled an ORF, and its function is uncertain. V was clipped by 4 bases and J by 0 bases; unmatched bases: 8. The CDR3 is 17 amino acids.

This chain uses TRBV11-3 with TRBJ2-2; 7 bases align to TRBD2. The length of the CDR3 is 13 residues. CDR1 and CDR2 from the germline V gene are SGHNT and YENEEA. V shed 5 bases and J 5 bases; nucleotides not matched to a gene: 2. The CDR3 is CASSLGGTGELFF. The CDR3 DNA follows: TGTGCCAGCAGCCTCGGGGGGACCGGGGAGCTGTTTTTT.

The chain carries TRBV4-2 and TRBJ1-1, with TRBD1 identical over 10 bases. J lost 1 base, V lost 4 bases, and 0 bases had no gene match. From germline, CDR1 is LGHNA and CDR2 YNFKEQ. The CDR3 covers 14 residues. The CDR3, as DNA: TGTGCCAGCAGCCGGGACAGGGGGAACACTGAAGCTTTCTTT. Residues: CASSRDRGNTEAFF.

CDR3 region: CASSPRSGQYEQYF. The DNA of the CDR3 is TGTGCCAGCAGCCCCCGATCGGGACAGTACGAGCAGTACTTC. V is TRBV7-2 and J is TRBJ2-7; TRBD1 aligns across 7 bases. Germline V lookup: CDR1 SGHTA, CDR2 FQGNSA. This CDR3 comprises 14 residues. V gave up 5 bases and J gave up 4 bases; unmatched junction bases: 8.

The J gene is TRBJ2-3, the V gene TRBV11-3, with D uncertain. The V gene's germline CDR1 is SGHNT and CDR2 YENEEA. CDR3 size: 14 residues. V dropped 5 bases and J dropped 3 bases, with 12 bases sitting between them. The CDR3 spells CASSVRHQTDTQYF. The CDR3 nucleotides read TGTGCCAGCAGCGTTAGACATCAAACAGATACGCAGTATTTT.

The CDR3 spells CAVHSGPADTQYF. The DNA for the CDR3 is TGTGCCGTTCACAGCGGGCCCGCAGATACGCAGTATTTT. The chain employs TRBV10-3 and TRBJ2-3, with D possibly matching TRBD2 (6 bases). Germline assignment: CDR1 ENHRY and CDR2 SYGVKD. This CDR3 comprises 13 residues. V was cut by 11 bases and J by 4 bases, with 16 bases left in between.

The rearrangement uses TRBV6-5 and TRBJ1-1; TRBD1 is a possible D gene (5 bases). V dropped 0 bases and J dropped 2 bases, with 13 bases sitting between them. Germline assignment: CDR1 MNHEY and CDR2 SVGAGI. The CDR3 spans 16 residues. CDR3 sequence reads: CASSYSQGGPNTEAFF. In DNA form, the CDR3 reads TGTGCCAGCAGTTACTCGCAGGGAGGCCCTAACACTGAAGCTTTCTTT.

The chain combines TRBV7-9 with TRBJ2-7; the D gene is possibly TRBD2 (6 bases). In germline, CDR1 is SEHNR, CDR2 FQNEAQ (reference sequence). V was trimmed by 1 base and J by 4 bases, leaving 14 bases between them. The CDR3 has 15 residues. In nucleotides, the CDR3 is TGTGCCAGCAGCTTAGTGGGCTGGAGGGGTTACGAGCAGTACTTC. As protein: CASSLVGWRGYEQYF.

V usage is TRBV19 and J usage is TRBJ1-4; the D is unclear. Germline lookup yields CDR1 LNHDA and CDR2 SQIVND (reference sequence). Trimming removed 5 bases at V and 11 bases at J, with 15 bases between. This CDR3 is built from 13 residues. For the CDR3, the DNA is TGTGCCAGTAGTGAGGCAGAAGGAGTGAAACTGTTTTTT. Its protein is CASSEAEGVKLFF. The variable domain in full, completed from reference TRBV19 and TRBJ1-4, reads DGGITQSPKYLFRKEGQNVTLSCEQNLNHDAMYWYRQDPGQGLRLIYYSQIVNDFQKGDIAEGYSVSREKKESFPLTVTSAQKNPTAFYLCASSEAEGVKLFFGSGTQLSVL.

CDR3 sequence reads: CASSPGLETGLAITF. In DNA, the CDR3 is TGTGCCAGCAGCCCCGGGCTAGAGACAGGGCTGGCCATCACCTTC. The chain employs TRBV9 and TRBJ1-2; 7 bases are shared with TRBD1. V lost 4 bases, J lost 13 bases, and 19 bases stayed unmatched. Germline-derived CDR1 and CDR2 are SGDLS and YYNGEE. This CDR3 is 15 amino acids long.

The chain has TRBV11-2 and TRBJ1-2; 8 nucleotides match TRBD1. CDR3 length: 15 amino acids. Germline trimming cut 5 bases from V and 4 bases from J; bases unmatched to any gene: 9. In germline, CDR1 is SGHAT, CDR2 FQNNGV. CDR3 residues: CASSKGQGQFYGYTF. The CDR3 DNA follows: TGTGCCAGCAGCAAAGGACAGGGACAGTTCTATGGCTACACCTTC.

The chain uses TRBV27 and TRBJ2-7; D call uncertain. Germline V CDR1 and CDR2: MNHEY, SMNVEV (reference sequence). V lost 5 bases to trimming and J lost 6 bases, with 11 bases between them. The CDR3 contains 12 residues. CDR3 in DNA: TGTGCCAGCAGTCCTCCCGCAGGCGAGCAGTACTTC. Translation: CASSPPAGEQYF.

The rearrangement uses TRBV11-2 and TRBJ2-6; D call uncertain. Trimming cost V 1 base and J 12 bases, with 16 bases left between them. CDR3 length: 15 amino acids. Germline V gene data show CDR1 as SGHAT and CDR2 as FQNNGV. CDR3 sequence (DNA): TGTGCCAGCAGCTTAGCCCGACCCTCCTACAGCGTCCTGACTTTC. It encodes CASSLARPSYSVLTF.

This clone came up a few times. DNA for the CDR3: TGTGCCAGCAGCTCCCTTATTCTAGCGGGTCCCTCCTCCTACGAGCAGTACTTC. This codes for CASSSLILAGPSSYEQYF. This chain links TRBV13 with TRBJ2-5, with 8 bases fitting TRBD2. The J call is uncertain, as TRBJ2-7 better fits the DNA end. In germline, CDR1 is PRHDT, CDR2 FYEKMQ (reference sequence). This CDR3 has 18 amino acids.

The chain links TRBV30 to TRBJ2-7; D is possibly TRBD1 (6 bases). The CDR3 totals 15 residues. Germline V gene data show CDR1 as GTSNPN and CDR2 as SVGIG (reference sequence). V lost 1 base to trimming and J lost 4 bases, with 17 bases between them. The CDR3 DNA reads as TGTGCCTGGAGTGAGGGGGATGGTGCTGAGTACGAGCAGTACTTC. The encoded protein is CAWSEGDGAEYEQYF.